This T cell receptor (beta chain) was captured by sequencing in a study of shared clonotypes between healthy human individuals. Study-level information: CD4 naive and memory got three plates each, CD8 naive two, CD8 memory one.

Comment on this clone: What it binds is unknown.

Naive CD8 cells lacked CD45RO and underwent positive selection for CCR7, leaving out terminally differentiated effector memory CD45RA+ cells. Study findings and constraints: Naive subsets typically showed greater estimated richness than memory subsets. What limited the represented genetic and exposure-history diversity was the small number of donors.

A deep-level run was used for the assay. Clones were read by immunoSEQ multiplex PCR, and TCRdb kept only the in-frame ones, dropping some. In the table there are some 2.1 million clones, 85% to 95% of which are singletons. The sample was naive CD8+ T cells from PBMCs. This TCR derives from a man between 18 and 35 years old in good health. Some clones in this sample may be carry-over from other donors' samples.

The CDR3 DNA reads TGTGCCAGCAGCTTACAGAGCTCCTACAATGAGCAGTTCTTC. As protein: CASSLQSSYNEQFF. This rearrangement joins TRBV6-5 to TRBJ2-1; D remains ambiguous. Between the trimmed V and J ends, which lost 6 bases and 0 bases, there was a span of 9 bases. Germline values: CDR1 MNHEY, CDR2 SVGAGI. This CDR3 has 14 amino acids.